This T cell receptor (beta chain) was identified in a study of blood T cell repertoires in COVID-19. As for the study in general: Sample material is recorded as cDNA or gDNA derived from T cells, B-cell-depleted T cells, or PBMCs.

V was cut by 1 base and J by 6 bases, with 9 bases left in between. Germline loops: CDR1 SGHTA, CDR2 FQGTGA. The CDR3 has 13 amino acids. The protocol was immunoSEQ multiplex PCR, while the TCRdb copy is restricted to in-frame clones and leaves out a portion. The sample shows approximately 240,000 clones, 80% to 85% of them seen only once. This sequence joins TRBV7-3 and TRBJ1-2, with D unresolved. This TCR derives from a woman younger than 45 who had recovered from COVID-19. The sample consisted of peripheral blood. CDR3 bases: TGTGCCAGCAGCTTAAAGATCGGGGATGGCTACACCTTC. Translated: CASSLKIGDGYTF. The full variable domain, its missing parts supplied by reference TRBV7-3 and TRBJ1-2, is GAGVSQTPSNKVTEKGKYVELRCDPISGHTALYWYRQSLGQGPEFLIYFQGTGAADDSGLPNDRFFAVRPEGSVSTLKIQRTERGDSAVYLCASSLKIGDGYTFGSGTRLTVV.